This T cell receptor beta chain was captured by sequencing in a study of blood T cell repertoires in COVID-19. Study summary: Italy, Spain and the United States were the sources of the convalescent and acute COVID-19 samples. From T cells, B-cell-depleted T cells, or PBMCs came the material, which was cDNA or gDNA.

Source study methods: Estimation of nucleated cell counts was performed using reference gene primer amplification. Assay: immunoSEQ multiplex PCR; the TCRdb copy retains only in-frame clones and omits some. That table gives V, J and clone size, and the DNA gave D and trimming. The table lists approximately 10,000 clones, just under 85% of them singletons. With 8 bases removed from V and 6 bases from J, the gap between germline ends came to 11 bases. Per the germline V gene, CDR1 is MGHDK and CDR2 is SYGVNS. The CDR3 totals 12 residues. This TCR derives from a man in his fifties with active COVID-19. The sequencing sample was made of peripheral blood. This sequence joins TRBV25-1 and TRBJ2-1; D gene ambiguous. The CDR3 is CASGPPLNEQFF. In DNA, the CDR3 is TGTGCCAGCGGGCCTCCCCTCAATGAGCAGTTCTTC.